The 3 T cell receptor beta chains given below trace back to one sample, sequenced in a study of naive and memory T cell subsets. Both TRBC1 and TRBC2 were covered by a beta constant-region primer of two equimolar oligonucleotides. Four rounds of PCR amplified the ligated cDNA using nested alpha and beta constant-region primers plus SP2. In TCRdb, the UMI-ligation and nested PCR reads were re-called with MiXCR into one record per CDR3 protein. This repertoire shows tens of thousands of distinct CDR3 sequences, around 9% found once; its top ten account for about 20%. The sequencing input was central memory CD8+ T cells from blood. The receptors were sampled from a human donor in good health.

This clonotype was counted a few times. The chain carries TRBV6-5 and TRBJ1-2; D is unclear. Trimming pared 0 bases from V and 1 base from J, leaving 12 bases between. CDR3 length: 16 amino acids. The germline CDR1 and CDR2 sequences are MNHEY and SVGAGI. The CDR3 DNA is TGTGCCAGCAGTTACTCGCCCCTTATAAGTAACTATGGCTACACCTTC. Translation: CASSYSPLISNYGYTF.

In this sample, this clonotype turned up many times. This chain connects TRBV11-2 to TRBJ2-1; D is unresolved. The germline gives CDR1 SGHAT, CDR2 FQNNGV. The V end was cut by 5 bases, the J end by 3 bases, with 5 bases between. The CDR3 is 12 amino acids. CDR3: CASSPDYNEQFF. The CDR3 region has the DNA TGTGCCAGCAGCCCTGACTACAATGAGCAGTTCTTC.

The V call is TRBV29-1, the J call TRBJ2-7, with 7 bases aligning to TRBD1. CDR1 and CDR2 (germline): SQVTM, ANQGSEA. The CDR3 spans 13 residues. V shed 3 bases and J 0 bases; nucleotides not matched to a gene: 2. The CDR3 region has the DNA TGCAGCGTTGAGACAGGGAGCTCCTACGAGCAGTACTTC. Its protein is CSVETGSSYEQYF.